The rows below give T cell receptor beta chains drawn from one sample of a study of shared clonotypes between healthy human individuals. Using immunoSEQ multiplex PCR, the repertoire was profiled, and TCRdb retains in-frame clones only, with some absent. The sample has about 2.3 million clones; just over 90% are singletons. The sequencing sample was made of naive CD4+ T cells from PBMCs. Source of these receptors: a man between 18 and 35 years old in good health. Some clones in this sample may be carry-over from other donors' samples. CDR3s leave out the opening cysteine and the closing phenylalanine or tryptophan. Fields, in order: D gene, V gene, CDR3 protein. D genes are given only for firm matches.

NA TRBV29-1 SVETDRTYEQY
NA TRBV7-8 ASSLAWERLNTGELF
NA TRBV29-1 SVGVSGITGEKLF
TRBD1 TRBV7-8 ASSPTGDATGELF
NA TRBV5-1 ASSTEGPTGANVLT
TRBD2 TRBV30 AWSMGLADGETQY
NA TRBV25-1 ASSADLLGNYGYT
NA TRBV4-2 ASSQAALVGSDYGYT
TRBD1 TRBV19 ASSDPGQGFDQPQH
TRBD2 TRBV10-3 AISPTSGRFLDNEQF
NA TRBV19 ASSTGNTYEQY
NA TRBV20-1 SAIRNTEAF
NA TRBV28 ASSPPLSQTRVETQY
NA TRBV4-1 ASSLAEITDTQY
TRBD1 TRBV5-6 ASSSSRQGETQY
TRBD1 TRBV4-1 ASSQPGGEAF
NA TRBV5-8 ASAFFPGELF
TRBD1 TRBV18 ASSPRTGGLSEQY
NA TRBV18 ASSPLSRQAGYT
NA TRBV18 ASSDGTPDLYEQY
TRBD2 TRBV28 ASSAAGGGETQY
NA TRBV7-2 ASSLDPGSISYT
TRBD1 TRBV5-1 ASSLQGQGTDTQY
NA TRBV5-8 ASSRRTVNIQY
NA TRBV5-1 ASSVLGTAYEQY
NA TRBV9 ASSVMEMNTEAF
NA TRBV6-5 ASSPMGNGYGYT
NA TRBV29-1 SVEDPATYEQY
TRBD1 TRBV4-1 ASSLTGTGGYQPQH
NA TRBV5-4 ASSLQDSDTQY
NA TRBV11-2 ASSFQDTTYEQY
NA TRBV5-4 ASSSILRSGYT
NA TRBV30 AWSVWNYGYT
NA TRBV11-2 ASSLVTGTVGGPQH
NA TRBV4-1 ASSQVLRETQY
NA TRBV7-9 ASSLTYYTEAF
NA TRBV28 ASSLRNYGYT
TRBD2 TRBV25-1 ASSAAGSSYEQY
NA TRBV18 ASSPPGTQMNTEAF
NA TRBV29-1 SVSRLVQETQY
NA TRBV7-9 ASSFGGALGYNQPQH
NA TRBV7-9 ASSLQGTDTQY
NA TRBV14 ASSQDGQSTDTQY
NA TRBV5-6 ASSADYAETQY
NA TRBV30 AWNTNEQF
TRBD1 TRBV18 ASSARQGGDQPQH
NA TRBV11-3 ASSLRGAVQETQY
TRBD1 TRBV6-1 ASSNPGQGAGEQY
TRBD1 TRBV27 ASRGGDSPYTEAF